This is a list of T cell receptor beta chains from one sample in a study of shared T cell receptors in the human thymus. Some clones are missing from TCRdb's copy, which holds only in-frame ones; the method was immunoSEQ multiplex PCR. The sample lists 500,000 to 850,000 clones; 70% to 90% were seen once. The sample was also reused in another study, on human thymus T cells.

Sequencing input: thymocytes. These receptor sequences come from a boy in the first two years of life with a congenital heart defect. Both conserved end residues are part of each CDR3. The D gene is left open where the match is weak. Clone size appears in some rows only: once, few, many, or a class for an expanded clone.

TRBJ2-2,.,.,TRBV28,TGTGCCAGCAGGCCACAGGGGACGGGGACTAGTGGGACCGGGGAGCTGTTTTTT,CASRPQGTGTSGTGELFF
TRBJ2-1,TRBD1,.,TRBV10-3,TGTGCCATCAGTGAGACAGGGGGCTACAATGAGCAGTTCTTC,CAISETGGYNEQFF
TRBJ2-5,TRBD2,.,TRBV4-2,TGTGCCAGCAGCCCGACGGGACTAGTCTCCACGTACCAAGAGACCCAGTACTTC,CASSPTGLVSTYQETQYF
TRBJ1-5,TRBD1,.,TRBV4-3,TGCGCCAGCAGCCGCAAAACACACGACAGGGGTAGCAATCAGCCCCAGCATTTT,CASSRKTHDRGSNQPQHF
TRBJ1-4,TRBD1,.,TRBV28,TGTGCCAGCAGTTTATCCCAGGGGGTATCCAGGGGAGGTAGTGAAAAACTGTTTTTT,CASSLSQGVSRGGSEKLFF
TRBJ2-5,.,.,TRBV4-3,TGCGCCAGCAGCCGTAAAGGGATGCGAGGGGAGACCCAGTACTTC,CASSRKGMRGETQYF
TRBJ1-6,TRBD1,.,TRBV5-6,TGTGCCAGCAGCCCCCGGGACAGGGTCTCACCCCTCCACTTT,CASSPRDRVSPLHF
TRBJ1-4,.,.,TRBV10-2,TGCGCCAGCAGTGACCGGGTTCAGCTTCCAACTAATGAAAAACTGTTTTTT,CASSDRVQLPTNEKLFF
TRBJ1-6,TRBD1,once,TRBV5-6,TGTGCCAGCAGCTTGACAGGGGGCAGGGATAATTCCCCCCTCCACTTT,CASSLTGGRDNSPLHF
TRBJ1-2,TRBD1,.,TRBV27,TGTGCCAGCAGTTTATCGGGACAGGGGATCGCGGGTGGATATGGCTACACCTTC,CASSLSGQGIAGGYGYTF
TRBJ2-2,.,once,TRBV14,TGTGCCAGCAGCGCCCGGATAGGGGGCGGGGAGCTGTTTTTT,CASSARIGGGELFF
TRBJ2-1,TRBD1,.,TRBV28,TGTGCCAGCAGCCGACAGGGGGGGGACTCCTACAATGAGCAGTTCTTC,CASSRQGGDSYNEQFF
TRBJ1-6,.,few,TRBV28,TGTGCCAGCAGTTTATGGCAGGGCCGAAATAATTCACCCCTCCACTTT,CASSLWQGRNNSPLHF
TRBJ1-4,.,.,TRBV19,TGTGCCAGTAGTACCGCAGGGGAACTGTTTTTT,CASSTAGELFF
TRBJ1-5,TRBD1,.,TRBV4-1,TGCGCCAGCAGCAAGCGCTACAGGGGGGTTTCCAGTCATCAGCCCCAGCATTTT,CASSKRYRGVSSHQPQHF
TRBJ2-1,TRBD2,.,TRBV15,TGTGCCACCAGCAGAAGAACTAGCGGGGGCCATGAGCAGTTCTTC,CATSRRTSGGHEQFF
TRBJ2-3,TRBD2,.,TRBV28,TGTGCCAGCACCCCTTGGCTAGCGGGGGGCATTCTTGGAGATACGCAGTATTTT,CASTPWLAGGILGDTQYF
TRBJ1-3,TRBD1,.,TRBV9,TGTGCCAGCAGCACTAGTAGGGGGACAGGTGCTGGAAACACCATATATTTT,CASSTSRGTGAGNTIYF
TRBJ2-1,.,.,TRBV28,TGTGCCAGCAGTTTGGTGCGGGACGGTGACTACAATGAGCAGTTCTTC,CASSLVRDGDYNEQFF
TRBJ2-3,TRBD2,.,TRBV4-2,TGTGCCAGCAGCCAAGAAATAGCGGGGTGCACAGATACGCAGTATTTT,CASSQEIAGCTDTQYF
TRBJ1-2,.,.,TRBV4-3,TGCGCCAGCAGCCAAGAATGGGGCGCGGGGGGCTACACCTTC,CASSQEWGAGGYTF
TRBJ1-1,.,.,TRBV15,TGTGCCACCAGCAGAGGCAAGTTGACAGGACCGTTGAACACTGAAGCTTTCTTT,CATSRGKLTGPLNTEAFF
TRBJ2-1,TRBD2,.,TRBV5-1,TGCGCCAGCAGCTTAACTACGCTAGCGGGAGACCACAATGAGCAGTTCTTC,CASSLTTLAGDHNEQFF
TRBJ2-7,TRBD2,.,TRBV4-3,TGCGCCAGCAGCCAAGAAGCGGGGGGTCCTTACGAGCAGTACTTC,CASSQEAGGPYEQYF
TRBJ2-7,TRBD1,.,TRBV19,TGTGCCAGGACAGGGGGCTACGAGCAGTACTTC,CARTGGYEQYF
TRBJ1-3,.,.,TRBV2,TGTGCCAGCAGAGCGGGAAACACCATATATTTT,CASRAGNTIYF
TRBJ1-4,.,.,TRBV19,TGTGCCAGTAGTGTTGACAGTTCCGACCTTGAAAAACTGTTTTTT,CASSVDSSDLEKLFF
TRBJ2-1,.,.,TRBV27,TGTGCCAGCAGTTTCGGGGGAGACTCGGATGAGCAGTTCTTC,CASSFGGDSDEQFF
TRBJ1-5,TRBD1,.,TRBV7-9,TGTGCCAGCAGCTTAGAGCAGGGGGCGCAAAGCAATCAGCCCCAGCATTTT,CASSLEQGAQSNQPQHF
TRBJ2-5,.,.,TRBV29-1,TGCAGCGTCTCTAGGCCGGAGACCCAGTACTTC,CSVSRPETQYF
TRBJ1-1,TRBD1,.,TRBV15,TGTGCCACCAGCAGAGTTCCGGGACAGGAAGCTTTCTTT,CATSRVPGQEAFF
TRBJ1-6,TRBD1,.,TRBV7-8,TGTGCCAGCAGCTTATATAGGGGGACAGGGGGACATTCACCCCTCCACTTT,CASSLYRGTGGHSPLHF
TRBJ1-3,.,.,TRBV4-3,TGCGCCAGCAGCCAAGTTCTCAGCTCTGGAAACACCATATATTTT,CASSQVLSSGNTIYF
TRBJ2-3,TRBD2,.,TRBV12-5,TGTGCTAGTGGTCCCGCGACTAGCGGGAGGTCTGATACGCAGTATTTT,CASGPATSGRSDTQYF
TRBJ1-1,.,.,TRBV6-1,TGTGCCAGCCGACACAGGGCGAACACTGAAGCTTTCTTT,CASRHRANTEAFF
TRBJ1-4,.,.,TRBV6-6,TGTGCCAGCACTCTCCGAACACTGGAGTCTAATGAAAAACTGTTTTTT,CASTLRTLESNEKLFF
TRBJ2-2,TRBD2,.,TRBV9,TGTGCCCTCCGCCCACTAGCGGGAGGCACCGGGGAGCTGTTTTTT,CALRPLAGGTGELFF
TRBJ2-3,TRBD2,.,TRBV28,TGTGCCAGCAGCCAAGACATAGCGGGGGCGGCAGATACGCAGTATTTT,CASSQDIAGAADTQYF
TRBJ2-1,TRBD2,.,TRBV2,TGTGCCAGCAGTGTGTCCGTTCTAGCGGGAGAACATGAGCAGTTCTTC,CASSVSVLAGEHEQFF
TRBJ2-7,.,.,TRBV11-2,TGTGCCAGCAGGAACACAGGGATTTACGAGCAGTACTTC,CASRNTGIYEQYF
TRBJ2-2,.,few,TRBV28,TGTGCCAGCAGTTTATGCACAGCGCAGATCACCACGGGAATAGGGGAGCTGTTTTTT,CASSLCTAQITTGIGELFF
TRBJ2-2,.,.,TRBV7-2,TGTGCCAGCAGCCCCCAGAGGGAAAGGGCGAACACCGGGGAGCTGTTTTTT,CASSPQRERANTGELFF
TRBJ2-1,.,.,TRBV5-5,TGTGCCAGCAGCTTGGATGAGGAACCCTGGACACTTTACAATGAGCAGTTCTTC,CASSLDEEPWTLYNEQFF
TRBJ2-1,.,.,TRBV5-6,TGTGCCAGCAGCTTGGTCAACGGGAACGGTGAGCAGTTCTTC,CASSLVNGNGEQFF
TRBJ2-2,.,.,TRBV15,TGTGCCACCAGCAGGTCAAGGGACATTTCGAACACCGGGGAGCTGTTTTTT,CATSRSRDISNTGELFF
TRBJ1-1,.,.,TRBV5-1,TGCGCCAGCAGCCTCGGTGAAACTTTCTTT,CASSLGETFF
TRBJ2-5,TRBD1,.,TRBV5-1,TGCGCCAGCAGACGTGGACAGGGCCTAGAGACCCAGTACTTC,CASRRGQGLETQYF
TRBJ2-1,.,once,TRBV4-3,TGCGCCAGCAGCCAAAACCCCGGGAAGTCCGATGAGCAGTTCTTC,CASSQNPGKSDEQFF
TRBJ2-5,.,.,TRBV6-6,TGTGCCAGCAGTTACTCTTCGAACGGGGAGACCCAGTACTTC,CASSYSSNGETQYF
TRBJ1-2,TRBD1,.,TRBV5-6,TGTGCCAGCAGCTGCCGGGACAGAGACTATGGCTACACCTTC,CASSCRDRDYGYTF
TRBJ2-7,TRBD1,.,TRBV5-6,TGTGCCAGCAGCTTGGTGGTTGGGGGACAGGGCCTTCTGTACTTC,CASSLVVGGQGLLYF
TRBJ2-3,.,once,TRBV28,TGTGCCAGCAGTTTAAATGTGCCTACTAGCACAGATACGCAGTATTTT,CASSLNVPTSTDTQYF
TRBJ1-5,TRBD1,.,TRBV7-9,TGTGCCAGCAGCCGCACAGGGGATAGCAATCAGCCCCAGCATTTT,CASSRTGDSNQPQHF
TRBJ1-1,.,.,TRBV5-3,TGTGCCAGATTCGGTCCTGAAGCTTTCTTT,CARFGPEAFF
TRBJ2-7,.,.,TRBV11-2,TGTGCCAGCAGCCACGACCCCGCTACAGTACGCGAGCAGTACTTC,CASSHDPATVREQYF